What follows is one T cell receptor (beta chain) and its context. These data originate in a study of a mutant IDH1 vaccine in newly diagnosed glioma. This sample's time point: baseline, week 1 (first vaccination visit). Treatment reported: pre-vaccination baseline after standard-of-care therapy. Newly diagnosed WHO grade 3 or 4 IDH1-mutant, ATRX-lost astrocytomas were identified in the donors. Looked up from germline, CDR1 is SNHLY and CDR2 is FYNNEI. The CDR3 is made up of 13 amino acids. The germline V and J ends were trimmed by 8 bases and 7 bases, with 17 bases remaining between them. Profiled with immunoSEQ multiplex PCR; TCRdb holds only in-frame clones, not every one. Altogether 75,000 to 100,000 clones are present, approximately 80% being singletons, with the ten largest covering around 5.2%.

Sequenced here: PBMCs, sampled from a glioma patient treated with radiotherapy, temozolomide or both. The clonotype was recovered from a man aged 35 to 55 with glioma. Some clones in this sample may be carry-over from other donors' samples. This chain links TRBV2 with TRBJ1-2, with TRBD1 as a possible D gene (5 bases). The CDR3 here is CASGGPPAGGYTF. The CDR3, as DNA: TGTGCCAGCGGGGGTCCTCCGGCGGGTGGCTACACCTTC.